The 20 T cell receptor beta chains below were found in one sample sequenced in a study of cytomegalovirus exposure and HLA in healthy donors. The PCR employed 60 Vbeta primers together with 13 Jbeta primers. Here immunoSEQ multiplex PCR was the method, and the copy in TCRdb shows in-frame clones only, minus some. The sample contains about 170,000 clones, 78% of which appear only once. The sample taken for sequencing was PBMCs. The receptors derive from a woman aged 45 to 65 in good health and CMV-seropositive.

CDR3 region: CASSFLAEQYEQYF. CDR3 DNA sequence: TGTGCCAGCAGTTTCTTAGCGGAGCAATACGAGCAGTACTTC. This rearrangement joins TRBV28 to TRBJ2-7, with D perhaps matching TRBD2 (6 bases). V dropped 3 bases and J dropped 4 bases, with 13 bases sitting between them. The germline V gene encodes CDR1 MDHEN and CDR2 SYDVKM. This CDR3 region has 14 residues.

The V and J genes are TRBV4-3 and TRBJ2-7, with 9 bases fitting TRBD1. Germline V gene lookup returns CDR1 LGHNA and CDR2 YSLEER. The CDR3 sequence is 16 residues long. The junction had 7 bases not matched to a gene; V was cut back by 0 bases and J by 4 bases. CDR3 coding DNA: TGCGCCAGCAGCCAAGATCCTCCCGGGACAGGGTACGAGCAGTACTTC. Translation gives CASSQDPPGTGYEQYF.

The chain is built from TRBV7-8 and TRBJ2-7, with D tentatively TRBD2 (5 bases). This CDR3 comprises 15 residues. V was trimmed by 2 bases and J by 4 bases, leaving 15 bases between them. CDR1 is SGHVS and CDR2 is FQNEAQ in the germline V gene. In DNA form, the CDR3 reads TGTGCCAGCAGCTTAAGCGGAGACACGACTTACGAGCAGTACTTC. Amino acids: CASSLSGDTTYEQYF.

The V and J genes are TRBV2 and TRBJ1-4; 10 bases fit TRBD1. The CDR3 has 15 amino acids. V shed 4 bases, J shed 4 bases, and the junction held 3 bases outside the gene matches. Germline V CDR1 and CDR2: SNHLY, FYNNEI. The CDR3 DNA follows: TGTGCCAGCAGTGCGACAGGGGGCTATAATGAAAAACTGTTTTTT. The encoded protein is CASSATGGYNEKLFF.

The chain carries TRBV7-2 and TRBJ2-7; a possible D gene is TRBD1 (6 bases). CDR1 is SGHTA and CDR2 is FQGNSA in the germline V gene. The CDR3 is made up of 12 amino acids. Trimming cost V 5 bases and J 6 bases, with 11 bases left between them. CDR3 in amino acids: CASSLQQGEQYF. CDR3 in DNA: TGTGCCAGCAGCCTTCAACAGGGCGAGCAGTACTTC.

The CDR3 DNA sequence: TGTGCCAGCAGCGCGGACTCCTATAATTCACCCCTCCACTTT. It translates to CASSADSYNSPLHF. The chain recombines TRBV7-6 with TRBJ1-6; D is uncertain. The CDR3 sequence is 14 residues long. Trimming stripped 5 bases from V and 0 bases from J, with 5 bases between. Germline CDR1 reads SGHVS; CDR2 reads FNYEAQ.

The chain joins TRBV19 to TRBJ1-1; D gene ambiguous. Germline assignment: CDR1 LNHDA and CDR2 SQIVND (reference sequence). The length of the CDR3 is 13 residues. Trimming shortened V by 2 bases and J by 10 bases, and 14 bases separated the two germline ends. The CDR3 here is CASSIPVAGAAFF. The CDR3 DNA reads TGTGCCAGTAGTATACCCGTGGCGGGTGCAGCTTTCTTT.

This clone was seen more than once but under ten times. CDR3 region: CASSLTSLAGGPIEQFF. In nucleotides, the CDR3 is TGTGCCAGCAGCTTAACCTCTCTAGCGGGGGGGCCGATTGAGCAGTTCTTC. This chain uses TRBV11-2 with TRBJ2-1; 12 nucleotides line up with TRBD2. J gave up 9 bases and V 2 bases, and 11 bases lay outside the gene matches. This CDR3 is built from 17 residues. Germline CDR1 reads SGHAT; CDR2 reads FQNNGV.

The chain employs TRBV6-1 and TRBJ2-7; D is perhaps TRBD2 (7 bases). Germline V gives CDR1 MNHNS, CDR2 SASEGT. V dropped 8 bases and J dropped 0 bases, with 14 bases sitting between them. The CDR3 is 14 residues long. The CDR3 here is CASWGRDYSYEQYF. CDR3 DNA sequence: TGTGCCAGCTGGGGGCGGGACTACTCCTACGAGCAGTACTTC.

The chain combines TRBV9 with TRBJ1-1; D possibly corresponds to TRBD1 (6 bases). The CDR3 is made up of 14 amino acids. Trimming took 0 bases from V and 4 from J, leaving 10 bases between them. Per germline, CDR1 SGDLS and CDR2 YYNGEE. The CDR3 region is CASSVDRAATEAFF. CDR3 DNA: TGTGCCAGCAGCGTAGACAGGGCTGCCACTGAAGCTTTCTTT.

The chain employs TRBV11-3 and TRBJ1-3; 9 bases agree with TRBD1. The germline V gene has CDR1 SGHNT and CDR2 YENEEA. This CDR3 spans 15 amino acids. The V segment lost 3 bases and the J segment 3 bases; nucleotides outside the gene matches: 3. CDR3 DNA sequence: TGTGCCAGCAGCTTGGGACAGGGCGTTGGAAACACCATATATTTT. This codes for CASSLGQGVGNTIYF.

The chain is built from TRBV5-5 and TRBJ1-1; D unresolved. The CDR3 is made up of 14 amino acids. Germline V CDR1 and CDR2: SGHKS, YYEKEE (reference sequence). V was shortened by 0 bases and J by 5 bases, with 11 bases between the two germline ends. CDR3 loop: CASSLGAVGTEAFF. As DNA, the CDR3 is TGTGCCAGCAGCTTGGGGGCAGTTGGAACTGAAGCTTTCTTT.

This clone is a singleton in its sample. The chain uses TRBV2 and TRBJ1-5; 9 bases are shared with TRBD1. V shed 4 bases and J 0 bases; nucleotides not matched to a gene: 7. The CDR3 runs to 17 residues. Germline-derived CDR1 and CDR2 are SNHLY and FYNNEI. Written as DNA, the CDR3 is TGTGCCAGCAGTGTGTGGACAGGGGCCCGTAGCAATCAGCCCCAGCATTTT. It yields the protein CASSVWTGARSNQPQHF. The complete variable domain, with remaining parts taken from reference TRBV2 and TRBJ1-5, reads EPEVTQTPSHQVTQMGQEVILRCVPISNHLYFYWYRQILGQKVEFLVSFYNNEISEKSEIFDDQFSVERPDGSNFTLKIRSTKLEDSAMYFCASSVWTGARSNQPQHFGDGTRLSIL.

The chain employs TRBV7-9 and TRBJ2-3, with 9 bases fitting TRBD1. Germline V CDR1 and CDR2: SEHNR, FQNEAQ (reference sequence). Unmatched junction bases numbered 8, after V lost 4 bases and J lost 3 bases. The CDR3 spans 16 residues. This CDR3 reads CASSSTDRGGTDTQYF. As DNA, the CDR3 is TGTGCCAGCAGCTCCACGGACAGGGGAGGGACAGATACGCAGTATTTT. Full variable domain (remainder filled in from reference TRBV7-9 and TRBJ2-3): DTGVSQNPRHKITKRGQNVTFRCDPISEHNRLYWYRQTLGQGPEFLTYFQNEAQLEKSRLLSDRFSAERPKGSFSTLEIQRTEQGDSAMYLCASSSTDRGGTDTQYFGPGTRLTVL.

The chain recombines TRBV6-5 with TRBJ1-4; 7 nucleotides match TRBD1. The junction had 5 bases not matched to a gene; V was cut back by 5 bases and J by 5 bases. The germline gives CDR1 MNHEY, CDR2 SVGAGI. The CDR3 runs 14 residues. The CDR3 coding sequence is TGTGCCAGCAGTGCCGGGACAGTGAATGAAAAACTGTTTTTT. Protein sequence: CASSAGTVNEKLFF.

CDR3 region: CASSVGQGPYEQYF. The CDR3 nucleotides read TGTGCCAGCAGTGTGGGACAGGGGCCATACGAGCAGTACTTC. The chain recombines TRBV6-1 with TRBJ2-5; 10 positions agree with TRBD1. The J call may be faulty, since TRBJ2-7 better matches the DNA end. This CDR3 region has 14 residues. CDR1 is MNHNS and CDR2 is SASEGT in the germline V gene.

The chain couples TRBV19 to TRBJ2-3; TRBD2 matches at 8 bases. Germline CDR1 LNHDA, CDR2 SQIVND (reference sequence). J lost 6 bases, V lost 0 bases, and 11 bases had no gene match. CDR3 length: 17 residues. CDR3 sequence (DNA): TGTGCCAGTAGTATAGAAGGCCCGGGGGGGGCGACCGATACGCAGTATTTT. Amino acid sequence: CASSIEGPGGATDTQYF.

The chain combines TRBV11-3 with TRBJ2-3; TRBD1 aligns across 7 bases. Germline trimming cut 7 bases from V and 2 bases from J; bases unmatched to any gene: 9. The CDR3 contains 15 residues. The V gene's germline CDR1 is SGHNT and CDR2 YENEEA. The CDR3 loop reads CASKRSTGATDTQYF. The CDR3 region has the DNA TGTGCCAGCAAGAGATCCACAGGGGCCACAGATACGCAGTATTTT. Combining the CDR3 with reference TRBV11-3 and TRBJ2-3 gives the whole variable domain EAGVVQSPRYKIIEKKQPVAFWCNPISGHNTLYWYLQNLGQGPELLIRYENEEAVDDSQLPKDRFSAERLKGVDSTLKIQPAELGDSAVYLCASKRSTGATDTQYFGPGTRLTVL.

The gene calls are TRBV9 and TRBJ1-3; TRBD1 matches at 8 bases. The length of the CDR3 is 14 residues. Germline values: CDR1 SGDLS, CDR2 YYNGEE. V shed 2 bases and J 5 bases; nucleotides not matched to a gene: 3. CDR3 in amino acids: CASSVDRARNTIYF. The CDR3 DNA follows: TGTGCCAGCAGCGTGGACAGGGCTAGAAACACCATATATTTT. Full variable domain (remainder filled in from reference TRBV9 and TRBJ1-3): DSGVTQTPKHLITATGQRVTLRCSPRSGDLSVYWYQQSLDQGLQFLIQYYNGEERAKGNILERFSAQQFPDLHSELNLSSLELGDSALYFCASSVDRARNTIYFGEGSWLTVV.

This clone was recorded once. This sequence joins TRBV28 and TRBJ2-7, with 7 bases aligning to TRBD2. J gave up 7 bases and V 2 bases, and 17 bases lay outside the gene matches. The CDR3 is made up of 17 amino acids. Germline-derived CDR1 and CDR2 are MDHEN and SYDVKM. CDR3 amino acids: CASSLGGTAGLIREQYF. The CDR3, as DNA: TGTGCCAGCAGTTTAGGGGGTACAGCGGGATTGATAAGGGAGCAGTACTTC. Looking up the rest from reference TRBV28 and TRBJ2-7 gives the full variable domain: DVKVTQSSRYLVKRTGEKVFLECVQDMDHENMFWYRQDPGLGLRLIYFSYDVKMKEKGDIPEGYSVSREKKERFSLILESASTNQTSMYLCASSLGGTAGLIREQYFGPGTRLTVT.